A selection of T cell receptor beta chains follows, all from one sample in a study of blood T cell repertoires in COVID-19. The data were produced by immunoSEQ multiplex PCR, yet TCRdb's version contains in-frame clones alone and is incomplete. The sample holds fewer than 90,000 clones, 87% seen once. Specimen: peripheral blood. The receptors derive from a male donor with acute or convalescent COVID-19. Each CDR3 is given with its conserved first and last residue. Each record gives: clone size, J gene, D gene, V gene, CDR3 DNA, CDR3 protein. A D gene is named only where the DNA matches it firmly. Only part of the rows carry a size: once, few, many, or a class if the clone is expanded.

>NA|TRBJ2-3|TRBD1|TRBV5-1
TGCGCCAGCAGTTCCGGGACAGGGCCCAATACGCAGTATTTT
CASSSGTGPNTQYF
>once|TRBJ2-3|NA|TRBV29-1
TGCAGCGTCCACAGGACAGATACGCAGTATTTT
CSVHRTDTQYF
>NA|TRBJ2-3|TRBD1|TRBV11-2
TGTGCCAGCAGCTTTTGGACAGGGGGCACAGATACGCAGTATTTT
CASSFWTGGTDTQYF
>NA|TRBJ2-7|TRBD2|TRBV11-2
TGTGCCAGCAGCCCCGGTACTAGCGGTACCTCCTACGAGCAGTACTTC
CASSPGTSGTSYEQYF
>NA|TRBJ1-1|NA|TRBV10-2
TGCGCCAGCAGTGAGTCTACAGACCAAATGGGTTTCTTT
CASSESTDQMGFF
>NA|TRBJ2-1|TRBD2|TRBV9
TGTGCCAGCAGCGCCCACGGGACTAGCGGGGCCTGGGATGAGCAGTTCTTC
CASSAHGTSGAWDEQFF
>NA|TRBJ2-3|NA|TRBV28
TGTGCCAGCAGCACCGGGGGCACAGATACGCAGTATTTT
CASSTGGTDTQYF
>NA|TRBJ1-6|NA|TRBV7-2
TGTGCCAGCACTCTCTTCTCACAGGATAGCTCCTATAATTCACCCCTCCATTTT
CASTLFSQDSSYNSPLHF
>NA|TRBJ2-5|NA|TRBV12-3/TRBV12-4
TGTGCCAGCAGCCCCGGGACTCTAGAGACCCAGTACTTC
CASSPGTLETQYF
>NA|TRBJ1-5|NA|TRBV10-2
TGCGCCAGCAAGAAGGGGGAGTATCAGCCCCAGCATTTT
CASKKGEYQPQHF
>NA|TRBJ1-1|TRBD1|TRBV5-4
TGTGCCAGCAGCCCGGGACAGGGGAACACTGAAGCTTTCTTT
CASSPGQGNTEAFF
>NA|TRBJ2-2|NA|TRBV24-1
TGTGCCACCAGTGACCGAGACAGAAGTCCCGGGGAGCTGTTTTTT
CATSDRDRSPGELFF
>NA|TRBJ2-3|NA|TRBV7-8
TGTGCCAGCAGTAGATCACGTACAGGGTTCGGCACAGATACGCAGTATTTT
CASSRSRTGFGTDTQYF
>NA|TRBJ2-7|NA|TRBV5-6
TGTGCCAGCAGCCCGATCGGGGGAGCCTACGAGCAGTACTTC
CASSPIGGAYEQYF
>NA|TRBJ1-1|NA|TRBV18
TGTGCCAGCTCACCAGGTAGTGACACTGAAGCTTTCTTT
CASSPGSDTEAFF
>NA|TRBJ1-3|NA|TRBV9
TGTGCCAGCAGCGTAGACCCCGGCAGGGCAGGAAACACCATATATTTT
CASSVDPGRAGNTIYF
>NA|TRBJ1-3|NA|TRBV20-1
TGCAGTGCCCCAAACTTAAACACCATATATTTT
CSAPNLNTIYF
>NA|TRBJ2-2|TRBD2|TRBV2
TGTGCCAGCGCGGTAGCGGGGGACACCGGGGAGCTGTTTTTT
CASAVAGDTGELFF
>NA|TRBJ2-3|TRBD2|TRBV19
TGTGCCAGTAGTATACGAGCGGGGGGGCTGGAGAGAACAGATACGCAGTATTTT
CASSIRAGGLERTDTQYF
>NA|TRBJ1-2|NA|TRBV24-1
TGTGCCACCAGTGAGGACAGTAACTATGGCTACACCTTC
CATSEDSNYGYTF
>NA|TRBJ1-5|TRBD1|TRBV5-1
TGCGCCAGCAGTCCCGGGACAGGGCCCCGGGGCAATCAGCCCCAGCATTTT
CASSPGTGPRGNQPQHF
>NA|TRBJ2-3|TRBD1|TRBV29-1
TGCAGCGTTGAGGGGGAGGTGGCCGGGACAGGGAGGGCAGATACGCAGTATTTT
CSVEGEVAGTGRADTQYF
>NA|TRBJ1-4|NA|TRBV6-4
TGTGCCAGCAGTGAAAGCCCAACTAATGAAAAACTGTTTTTT
CASSESPTNEKLFF
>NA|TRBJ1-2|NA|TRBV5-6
TGTGCCAGCAGCTCGGGGGGAGGTAGGGATGGCTACACCTTC
CASSSGGGRDGYTF
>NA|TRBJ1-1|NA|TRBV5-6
TGTGCCAGCAGCTTGCCGGGGACTGAAGCTTTCTTT
CASSLPGTEAFF
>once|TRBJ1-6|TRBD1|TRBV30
TGTGCCTGGAGTTTTGACAGGGCGAGTTCACCCCTCCACTTT
CAWSFDRASSPLHF
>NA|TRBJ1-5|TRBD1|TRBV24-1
TGTGCCACCAGTGACCCTCGGGGGACAGGGGTTCAGCCCCAGCATTTT
CATSDPRGTGVQPQHF
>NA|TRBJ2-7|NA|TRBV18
TGTGCCAGCTCACCAACGCAGGGCGATTTCTACGAGCAGTACTTC
CASSPTQGDFYEQYF
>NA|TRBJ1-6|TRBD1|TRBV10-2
TGCGCCAGCAGTGAGGCAGGGGGTAATTCACCCCTCCACTTT
CASSEAGGNSPLHF
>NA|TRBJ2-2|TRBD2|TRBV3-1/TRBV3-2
TGTGCCAGCAGCCGAGAATCGACTAGCGGGGGGACCGGGGAGCTGTTTTTT
CASSRESTSGGTGELFF
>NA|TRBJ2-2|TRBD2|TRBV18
TGTGCCAGCTCACCGGCCGGGGGGATGACCGGGGAGCTGTTTTTT
CASSPAGGMTGELFF
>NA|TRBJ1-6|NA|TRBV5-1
TGCGCCAGCAGCTTCACAAACTATAATTCACCCCTCCACTTT
CASSFTNYNSPLHF
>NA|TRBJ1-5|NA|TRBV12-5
TGTGCTAGTGGTTACCCACCGGGATCCCATCAGCCCCAGCATTTT
CASGYPPGSHQPQHF
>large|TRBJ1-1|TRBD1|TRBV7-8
TGTGCCAGCAGCTTAGGGACAGGGGTGAACACTGAAGCTTTCTTT
CASSLGTGVNTEAFF
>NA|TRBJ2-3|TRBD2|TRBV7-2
TGTGCCAGCAGCTTAGCTAGCGGGTCGGGTGTAAATACGCAGTATTTT
CASSLASGSGVNTQYF
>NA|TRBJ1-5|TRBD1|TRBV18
TGTGCCAGCTCACCGGGACAGGGGGTGGATAGTCAGCCCCAGCATTTT
CASSPGQGVDSQPQHF
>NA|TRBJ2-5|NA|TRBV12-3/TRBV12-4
TGTGCCAGCAGTTTAACTAGCACTGAGACCCAGTACTTC
CASSLTSTETQYF
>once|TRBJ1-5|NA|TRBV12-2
TGTGCAAGTCGCTTCGAGTATGGGGACAGAAAAGGCAATCAGCCCCAGCATTTT
CASRFEYGDRKGNQPQHF
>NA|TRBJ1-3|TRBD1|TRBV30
TGTGCCTGGACCCGGACAGGGAGAAACACCATATATTTT
CAWTRTGRNTIYF
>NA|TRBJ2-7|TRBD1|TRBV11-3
TGTGCCAGCAGGCTAGAGGGGGACAGGGGTTCTGACGAGCAGTACTTC
CASRLEGDRGSDEQYF
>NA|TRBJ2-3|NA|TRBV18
TGTGCCAGCTCATCTGGGACTAGCACAGATACGCAGTATTTT
CASSSGTSTDTQYF
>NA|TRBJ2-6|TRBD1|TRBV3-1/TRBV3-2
TGTGCCAGCAGCGTAGGGGGCTGGGGGGCCAACGTCCTGACTTTC
CASSVGGWGANVLTF
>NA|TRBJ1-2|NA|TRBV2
TGTGCCAGCAGTGAAGCGCCCCCCGGGCAGGGCTATGGCTACACCTTC
CASSEAPPGQGYGYTF
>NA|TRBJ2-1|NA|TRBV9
TGTGCCAGCAGCGAAAGGGACAACTCCTACAATGAGCAGTTCTTC
CASSERDNSYNEQFF
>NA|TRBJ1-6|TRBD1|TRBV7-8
TGTGCCAGCAGCACTGACAGGGGGTCCTATAATTCACCCCTCCACTTT
CASSTDRGSYNSPLHF
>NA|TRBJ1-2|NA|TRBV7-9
TGTGCCAGCAGCTTTAGGACAGCCACCCGAGGCGGCTACACCTTC
CASSFRTATRGGYTF
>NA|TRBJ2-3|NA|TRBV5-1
TGCGCCAGCAGCTCGGCAGGGGGCACAGATACGCAGTATTTT
CASSSAGGTDTQYF
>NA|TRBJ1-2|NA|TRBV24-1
TGTGCCACCAGTGATTTCGGGCAGGGTGGAGTCGGCTACACCTTC
CATSDFGQGGVGYTF
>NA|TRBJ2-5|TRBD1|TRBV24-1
TGTGCCACCAGTGACCCACGTGGACAGGGGGCGATGGAGACCCAGTACTTC
CATSDPRGQGAMETQYF
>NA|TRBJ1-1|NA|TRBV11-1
TGTGCCAGCAGCTTAAGTGCGGACACTGAAGCTTTCTTT
CASSLSADTEAFF
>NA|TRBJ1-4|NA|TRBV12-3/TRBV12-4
TGTGCCAGCAGTTTCTCTGCTAGGGAAAAACTGTTTTTT
CASSFSAREKLFF
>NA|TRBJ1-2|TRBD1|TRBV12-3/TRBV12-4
TGTGCCAGCAGCGCCGAGGGGGCCTATGGCTACACCTTC
CASSAEGAYGYTF